This T cell receptor (beta chain) was profiled in a study of lung T cells in sarcoidosis with Löfgren's syndrome (dated by TCRdb to about 2017). Regarding the study in general: Sarcoidosis was characterized as a granulomatous disease that mainly affects the lungs and features an accumulation of CD4+ T cells in bronchoalveolar lavage fluid. The repertoire analyses centered on Lofgren's syndrome patients.

The CDR3 measures 15 amino acids from cysteine to phenylalanine. Left in the record is the CDR3 DNA by itself, 45 bases read in frame from the first base. V is reduced by 5 bases and J by 4 bases, leaving a spacing of 17 bases between them. CDR1 and CDR2, looked up from the germline V gene, are SGHTA and FQGNSA. This clonotype was detected ten times or more. There is no known antigen for this receptor. Base qualities were left out, and no much larger clone turns up one base away. Broader findings and caveats from the paper: Multiple Lofgren's syndrome patients were reported to share TRAV12-1 and TRBV2 CDR3 motifs, a finding that suggests public CD4+ TCR repertoires. In alphabeta pairing analysis, TRAV12-1 preferentially paired with TRBV2, and these paired TCRs showed CDR3 homology. The study only suggested recognition of a sarcoidosis-associated antigen, and the antigen remained putative and unidentified. TRAV12-1 and TRBV2 were reported as the most expanded V gene segments in Löfgren's syndrome patients compared with control subjects.

TCR repertoires were profiled from CD4+ T cells obtained by bronchoalveolar lavage. The sequencer listed for this sample is Illumina MiSeq. TCRdb applied fastp at Q25 and MiXCR to the public reads, then kept only in-frame beta chains. Each record represents a unique CDR3 protein, reported with the most common genes and DNA among its rows. This sample has 15,000 to 25,000 distinct CDR3 sequences in its table, and roughly a fifth of those were observed once. The ten largest clonotypes hold 0.75% to 0.95% of the sample. Material for sequencing was CD4+ T cells from bronchoalveolar lavage. The receptor chain draws on TRBV7-2 and TRBJ1-1; the D gene identity is not certain. This receptor was taken from a human donor with sarcoidosis (Löfgren's syndrome or another form), or a control subject (not recorded which). The CDR3 sequence is CASSLGNSWGTEAFF. The bases are TGTGCCAGCAGCCTAGGAAATAGTTGGGGCACTGAAGCTTTCTTT.